One T cell receptor (beta chain) is described in this entry. Its target is unknown. V gave up 5 bases and J gave up 5 bases, with 13 bases separating them. The CDR3 totals 13 residues. Germline V gene data show CDR1 as PRHDT and CDR2 as FYEKMQ (reference sequence). Sequencing used immunoSEQ multiplex PCR; TCRdb keeps in-frame clones, though not all of them. The sample lists approximately 400,000 clones; 70% to 90% were seen once. These data originate in a study of Ad26.COV2.S vaccination and SARS-CoV-2 variants. About the research overall: The study gave Ad26.COV2.S intramuscularly, once or twice 56 days apart.

Described treatment: some 20 received Ad26.COV2.S at low or high dose, single or two shots; roughly 5 received placebo; per-sample allocation not given. Sampling occurred on day 63 after the first vaccine or placebo injection. Findings and caveats of the study: Non-spike TCR breadth was similar in vaccine and placebo recipients. The authors reported substantial breadth in spike-specific CD8+ and CD4+ T cell responses after vaccination.

This specimen consisted of peripheral blood, obtained in a trial of Ad26.COV2.S vaccine versus placebo. The chain couples TRBV13 to TRBJ2-7; a possible D gene is TRBD2 (6 bases). The TCR was taken from a person aged 18-65 years who received the Ad26.COV2.S COVID-19 vaccine or a placebo. In nucleotides, the CDR3 is TGTGCCAGCAGCCCTCCCGGGGGACACGAGCAGTACTTC. This sequence encodes CASSPPGGHEQYF. Variable domain in full (rest from reference TRBV13 and TRBJ2-7): AAGVIQSPRHLIKEKRETATLKCYPIPRHDTVYWYQQGPGQDPQFLISFYEKMQSDKGSIPDRFSAQQFSDYHSELNMSSLELGDSALYFCASSPPGGHEQYFGPGTRLTVT.